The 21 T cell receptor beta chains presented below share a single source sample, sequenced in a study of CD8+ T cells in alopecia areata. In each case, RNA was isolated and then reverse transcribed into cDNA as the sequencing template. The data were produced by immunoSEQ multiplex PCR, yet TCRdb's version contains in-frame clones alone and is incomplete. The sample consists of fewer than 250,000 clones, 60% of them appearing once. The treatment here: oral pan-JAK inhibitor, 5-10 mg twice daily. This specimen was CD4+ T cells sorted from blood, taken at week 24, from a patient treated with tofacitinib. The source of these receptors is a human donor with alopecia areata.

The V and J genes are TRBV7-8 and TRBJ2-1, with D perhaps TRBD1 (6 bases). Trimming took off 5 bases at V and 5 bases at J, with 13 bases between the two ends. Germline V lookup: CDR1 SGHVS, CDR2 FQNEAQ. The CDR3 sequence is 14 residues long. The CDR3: CASSPSYRDNEQFF. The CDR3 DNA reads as TGTGCCAGCAGCCCATCCTACAGGGACAATGAGCAGTTCTTC. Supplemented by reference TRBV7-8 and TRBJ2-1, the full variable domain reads GAGVSQSPRYKVAKRGQDVALRCDPISGHVSLFWYQQALGQGPEFLTYFQNEAQLDKSGLPSDRFFAERPEGSVSTLKIQRTQQEDSAVYLCASSPSYRDNEQFFGPGTRLTVL.

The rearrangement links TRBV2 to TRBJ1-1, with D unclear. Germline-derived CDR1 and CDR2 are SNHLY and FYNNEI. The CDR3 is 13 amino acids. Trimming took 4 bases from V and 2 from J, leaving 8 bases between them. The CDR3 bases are TGTGCCAGCAGTGCAGAGACAAACACTGAAGCTTTCTTT. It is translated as CASSAETNTEAFF.

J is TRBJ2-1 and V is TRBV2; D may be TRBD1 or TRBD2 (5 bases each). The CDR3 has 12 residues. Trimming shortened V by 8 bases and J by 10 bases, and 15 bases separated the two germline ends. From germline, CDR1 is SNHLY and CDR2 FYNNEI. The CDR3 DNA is TGTGCCAGCCGAGGATATTGGGGGGAGCAGTTCTTC. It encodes CASRGYWGEQFF.

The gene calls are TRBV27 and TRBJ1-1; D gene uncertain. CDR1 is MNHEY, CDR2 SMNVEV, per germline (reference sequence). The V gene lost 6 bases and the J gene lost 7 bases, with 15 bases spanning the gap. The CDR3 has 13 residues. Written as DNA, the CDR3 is TGTGCCAGCAGCACATCAATGGGAGTTGAAGCTTTCTTT. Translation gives CASSTSMGVEAFF.

This chain's CDR3 is CSVGTGVAYEQYF. The CDR3 DNA reads as TGCAGCGTTGGGACAGGGGTCGCATACGAGCAGTACTTC. This chain connects TRBV29-1 to TRBJ2-7; 9 positions match TRBD1. This CDR3 is built from 13 residues. Per the germline V gene, CDR1 is SQVTM and CDR2 is ANQGSEA. The ends lost 4 bases at V and 4 bases at J; junction bases unmatched: 5.

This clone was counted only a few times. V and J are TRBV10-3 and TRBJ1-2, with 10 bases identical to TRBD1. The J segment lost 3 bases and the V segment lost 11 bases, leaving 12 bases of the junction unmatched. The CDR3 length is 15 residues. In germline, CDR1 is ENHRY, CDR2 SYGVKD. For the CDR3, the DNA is TGTGCCCCTCGACAGGGGGCCTTTGTCTACTATGGCTACACCTTC. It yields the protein CAPRQGAFVYYGYTF.

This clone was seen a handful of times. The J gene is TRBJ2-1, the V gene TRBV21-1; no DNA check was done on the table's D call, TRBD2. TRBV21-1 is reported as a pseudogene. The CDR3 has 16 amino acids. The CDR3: CASTGTSLPSYNEQFF. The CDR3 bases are TGTGCCAGCACCGGGACTAGCCTCCCCTCCTACAATGAGCAGTTCTTC.

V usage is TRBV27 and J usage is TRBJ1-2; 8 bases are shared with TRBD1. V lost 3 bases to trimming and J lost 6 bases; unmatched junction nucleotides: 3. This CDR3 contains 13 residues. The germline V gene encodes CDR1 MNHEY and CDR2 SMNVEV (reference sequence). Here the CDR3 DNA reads TGTGCCAGCAGTTTCAGGGGGCGAGATGGCTACACCTTC. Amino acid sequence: CASSFRGRDGYTF.

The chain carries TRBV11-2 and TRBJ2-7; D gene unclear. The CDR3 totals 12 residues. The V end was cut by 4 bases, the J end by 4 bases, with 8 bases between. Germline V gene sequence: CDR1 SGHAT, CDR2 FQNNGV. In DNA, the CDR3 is TGTGCCAGCAGCTCCGACGGTTACGAGCAGTACTTC. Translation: CASSSDGYEQYF.

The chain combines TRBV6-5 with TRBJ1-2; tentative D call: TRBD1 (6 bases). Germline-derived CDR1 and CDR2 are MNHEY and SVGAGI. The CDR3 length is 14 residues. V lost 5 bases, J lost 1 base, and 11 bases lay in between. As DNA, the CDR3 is TGTGCCAGCAGTCGGGACACCCTTAACTATGGCTACACCTTC. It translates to CASSRDTLNYGYTF.

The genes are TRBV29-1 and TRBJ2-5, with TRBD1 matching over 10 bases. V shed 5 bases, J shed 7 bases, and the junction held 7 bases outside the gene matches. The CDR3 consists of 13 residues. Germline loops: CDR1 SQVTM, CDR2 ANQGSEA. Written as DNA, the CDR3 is TGCAGCGTTCGTGGGACAGGGGAAGGGACCCAGTACTTC. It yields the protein CSVRGTGEGTQYF. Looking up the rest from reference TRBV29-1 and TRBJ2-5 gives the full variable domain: SAVISQKPSRDICQRGTSLTIQCQVDSQVTMMFWYRQQPGQSLTLIATANQGSEATYESGFVIDKFPISRPNLTFSTLTVSNMSPEDSSIYLCSVRGTGEGTQYFGPGTRLLVL.

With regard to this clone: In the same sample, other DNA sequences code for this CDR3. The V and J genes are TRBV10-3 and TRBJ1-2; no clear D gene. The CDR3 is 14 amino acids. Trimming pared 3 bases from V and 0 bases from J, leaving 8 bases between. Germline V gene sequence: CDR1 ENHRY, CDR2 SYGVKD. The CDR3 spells CAISDSLANYGYTF. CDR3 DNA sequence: TGTGCCATCAGTGATAGCTTAGCTAACTATGGCTACACCTTC.

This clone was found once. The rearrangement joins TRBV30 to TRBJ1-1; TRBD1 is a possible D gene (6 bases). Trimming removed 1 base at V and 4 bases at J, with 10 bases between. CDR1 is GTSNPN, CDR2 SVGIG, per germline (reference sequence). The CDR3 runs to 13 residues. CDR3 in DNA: TGTGCCTGGAGTGGGGCAGGGGTCACTGAAGCTTTCTTT. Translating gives CAWSGAGVTEAFF.

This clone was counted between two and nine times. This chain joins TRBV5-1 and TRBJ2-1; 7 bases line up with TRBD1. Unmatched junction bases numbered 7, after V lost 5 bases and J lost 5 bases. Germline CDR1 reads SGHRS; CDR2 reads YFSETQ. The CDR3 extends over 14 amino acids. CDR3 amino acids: CASRVDRENNEQFF. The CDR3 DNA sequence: TGCGCCAGCAGAGTAGACAGGGAAAACAATGAGCAGTTCTTC. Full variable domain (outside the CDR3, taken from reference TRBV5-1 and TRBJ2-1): KAGVTQTPRYLIKTRGQQVTLSCSPISGHRSVSWYQQTPGQGLQFLFEYFSETQRNKGNFPGRFSGRQFSNSRSEMNVSTLELGDSALYLCASRVDRENNEQFFGPGTRLTVL.

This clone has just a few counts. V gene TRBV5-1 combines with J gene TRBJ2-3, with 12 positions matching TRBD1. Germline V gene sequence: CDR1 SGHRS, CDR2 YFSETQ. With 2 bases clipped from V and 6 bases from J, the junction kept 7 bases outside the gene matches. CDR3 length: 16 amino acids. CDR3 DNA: TGCGCCAGCAGCTTAGGGACAGGGGGCCGCCAGGATACGCAGTATTTT. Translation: CASSLGTGGRQDTQYF.

This chain's CDR3 is CASSFQGESPLHF. The CDR3 DNA sequence: TGTGCCAGCAGCTTCCAGGGGGAGTCACCCCTCCACTTT. V gene TRBV5-6 combines with J gene TRBJ1-6; 7 nucleotides align to TRBD1. CDR1 and CDR2 (germline): SGHDT, YYEEEE. This CDR3 has 13 residues. V lost 2 bases to trimming and J lost 10 bases; unmatched junction nucleotides: 3.

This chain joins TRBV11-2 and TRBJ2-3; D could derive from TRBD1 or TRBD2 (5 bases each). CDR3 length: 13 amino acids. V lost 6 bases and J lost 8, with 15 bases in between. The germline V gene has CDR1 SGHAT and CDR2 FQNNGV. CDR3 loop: CASSTGATGTQYF. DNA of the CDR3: TGTGCCAGCAGTACCGGGGCAACGGGTACGCAGTATTTT.

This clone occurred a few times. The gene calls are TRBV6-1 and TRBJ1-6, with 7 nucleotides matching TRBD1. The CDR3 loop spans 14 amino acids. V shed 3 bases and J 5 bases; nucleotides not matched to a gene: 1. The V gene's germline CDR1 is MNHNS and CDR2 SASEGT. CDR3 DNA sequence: TGTGCCAGCAGTGACAGGGGGGATAATTCACCCCTCCACTTT. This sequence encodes CASSDRGDNSPLHF.

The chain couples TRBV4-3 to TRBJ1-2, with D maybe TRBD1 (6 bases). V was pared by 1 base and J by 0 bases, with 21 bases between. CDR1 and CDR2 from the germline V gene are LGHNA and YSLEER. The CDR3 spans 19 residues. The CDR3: CASSQGQTGHQPANYGYTF. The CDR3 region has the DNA TGCGCCAGCAGCCAAGGTCAGACAGGACACCAACCAGCTAACTATGGCTACACCTTC.

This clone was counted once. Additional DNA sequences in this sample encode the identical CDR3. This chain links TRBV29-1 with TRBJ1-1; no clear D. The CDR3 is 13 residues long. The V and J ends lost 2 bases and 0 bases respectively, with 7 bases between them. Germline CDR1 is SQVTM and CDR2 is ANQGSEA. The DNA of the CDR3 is TGCAGCGTTGAACGCCAAATGAACACTGAAGCTTTCTTT. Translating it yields CSVERQMNTEAFF.

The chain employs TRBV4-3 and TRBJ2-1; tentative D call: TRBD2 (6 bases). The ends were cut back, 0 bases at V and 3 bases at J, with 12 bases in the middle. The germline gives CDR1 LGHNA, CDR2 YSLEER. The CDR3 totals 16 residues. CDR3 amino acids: CASSQEGDLVYNEQFF. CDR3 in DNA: TGCGCCAGCAGCCAAGAAGGGGACTTGGTCTACAATGAGCAGTTCTTC.